Below are 15 T cell receptor beta chains sequenced from a single sample in a study of CD8 T cells in ankylosing spondylitis (TCRdb year 2017). The library was generated by 5' RACE. Sequenced using an Illumina HiSeq 2500. The raw public data were reprocessed by TCRdb itself: fastp quality trimming at Q25, MiXCR clonotype calling, in-frame beta chains only. All rows with the same CDR3 protein become a single entry with the most common DNA and genes. Present in this sample are approximately 100,000 distinct CDR3 sequences, about 8.5% of which were seen just once. The ten top clones hold 8.5% to 10% of the sample. Sequencing was carried out using blood, either unsorted or a sorted T cell fraction (not recorded which). These receptors originate from a male donor with ankylosing spondylitis or in good health (not recorded which).

In DNA form, the CDR3 reads TGTGCCAGCAGTCAGGGGACTAATTCACCCCTCCACTTT. This gives the protein CASSQGTNSPLHF. The chain links TRBV25-1 to TRBJ1-6; tentatively, D is TRBD1 (6 bases). Trimming pared 5 bases from V and 6 bases from J, leaving 8 bases between. Looked up from germline, CDR1 is MGHDK and CDR2 is SYGVNS. The CDR3 loop spans 13 amino acids.

V is TRBV20-1 and J is TRBJ1-4; D unclear. Germline assignment: CDR1 DFQATT and CDR2 SNEGSKA (reference sequence). Between the trimmed V and J ends, which lost 3 bases and 7 bases, there was a span of 3 bases. The CDR3 has 10 residues. The chain's CDR3 is CSASGEKLFF. For the CDR3, the DNA is TGCAGTGCTAGCGGTGAAAAACTGTTTTTT.

This clonotype was found many times. This sequence joins TRBV7-2 and TRBJ2-7; TRBD1 might be the D (6 bases). Germline loops: CDR1 SGHTA, CDR2 FQGNSA. Trimming took off 3 bases at V and 2 bases at J, with 14 bases between the two ends. This CDR3 region has 15 residues. CDR3 DNA sequence: TGTGCCAGCAGCTTTGCTCCCGGACAGACCTACGAGCAGTACTTC. Translated: CASSFAPGQTYEQYF. The variable domain in full, completed from reference TRBV7-2 and TRBJ2-7, reads GAGVSQSPSNKVTEKGKDVELRCDPISGHTALYWYRQSLGQGLEFLIYFQGNSAPDKSGLPSDRFSAERTGGSVSTLTIQRTQQEDSAVYLCASSFAPGQTYEQYFGPGTRLTVT.

This clonotype appeared a single time. The chain has TRBV29-1 and TRBJ2-1; D call uncertain. CDR1 and CDR2 from the germline V gene are SQVTM and ANQGSEA. The CDR3 spans 12 residues. V was pared by 0 bases and J by 8 bases, with 8 bases between. This CDR3 is CSVEDFRDEQFF. DNA for the CDR3: TGCAGCGTTGAAGACTTCCGGGATGAGCAGTTCTTC.

There are many counts of this clonotype. V gene TRBV12-3 or TRBV12-4 combines with J gene TRBJ1-3; unclear D gene. The V end lost 3 bases, the J end lost 4 bases, and 16 bases lay between the germline ends. The CDR3 has 16 amino acids. The CDR3 DNA is TGTGCCAGCAGTTTCCCCAGTTGGCGTAGAGGAAACACCATATATTTT. Translation gives CASSFPSWRRGNTIYF.

About this clonotype: This may be a read error: a much more frequent sequence differs by one nucleotide. The CDR3 loop reads CAISEFGRDEAFF. In DNA form, the CDR3 reads TGCGCCATCAGTGAGTTCGGACGGGATGAAGCTTTCTTT. The rearrangement links TRBV10-2 to TRBJ1-1; D is unclear. The CDR3 is 13 residues long. CDR1 and CDR2 (germline): WSHSY, SAAADI.

This clonotype was counted ten times or more. The chain couples TRBV20-1 to TRBJ1-5; 7 bases are shared with TRBD1. Trimming took 3 bases from V and 4 from J; bases not matched to a gene: 9. The CDR3 length is 15 residues. Germline V gene sequence: CDR1 DFQATT, CDR2 SNEGSKA (reference sequence). The CDR3 spells CSARDPGTVNQPQHF. The CDR3 nucleotides read TGCAGTGCTAGGGACCCCGGGACAGTGAATCAGCCCCAGCATTTT.

The chain carries TRBV9 and TRBJ1-5; 7 bases agree with TRBD1. Per the germline V gene, CDR1 is SGDLS and CDR2 is YYNGEE. The CDR3 totals 14 residues. Unmatched junction bases numbered 8, after V lost 4 bases and J lost 7 bases. The CDR3 coding sequence is TGTGCCAGCAGCCCATCAGGGGGAAGGCAGCCCCAGCATTTT. Translating gives CASSPSGGRQPQHF.

This clonotype was observed at least ten times. The chain couples TRBV12-3 or TRBV12-4 to TRBJ2-1; 7 nucleotides agree with TRBD2. J was trimmed by 4 bases and V by 3 bases; bases with no gene match: 6. The CDR3 runs 15 residues. Here the CDR3 reads CASSFGGGPYNEQFF. CDR3 nucleotide sequence: TGTGCCAGCAGTTTTGGGGGGGGACCTTACAATGAGCAGTTCTTC.

This clonotype has just a few counts. The rearrangement links TRBV11-3 to TRBJ2-1; no firm D call. Germline CDR1 SGHNT, CDR2 YENEEA. The CDR3 runs 15 residues. V shed 0 bases and J shed 0 bases, with 6 bases lying between them. DNA of the CDR3: TGTGCCAGCAGCTTAGACTCGAGCTCCTACAATGAGCAGTTCTTC. Encoded protein: CASSLDSSSYNEQFF.

Many counts were recorded for this clonotype. The V call is TRBV5-1, the J call TRBJ2-1; D is undetermined. Trimming removed 1 base from V and 0 bases from J, with 17 bases in between. The CDR3 runs to 18 residues. The germline gives CDR1 SGHRS, CDR2 YFSETQ. The CDR3 region has the DNA TGCGCCAGCAGCTTGAGAAAGGGATCCTCGAGCTCCTACAATGAGCAGTTCTTC. Protein product: CASSLRKGSSSSYNEQFF.

This clonotype came up many times. This rearrangement joins TRBV6-1 to TRBJ1-4; no firm D call. Germline-derived CDR1 and CDR2 are MNHNS and SASEGT. The CDR3 covers 14 residues. The V end was cut by 8 bases, the J end by 4 bases, with 14 bases between. The CDR3 sequence is CASGALRYNEKLFF. CDR3 coding DNA: TGTGCCAGCGGAGCCCTGAGATATAATGAAAAACTGTTTTTT.

This clonotype has a count of ten or more. The chain couples TRBV27 to TRBJ2-3; D gene uncertain. The CDR3 is made up of 15 amino acids. Germline V gives CDR1 MNHEY, CDR2 SMNVEV (reference sequence). The V end was cut by 2 bases, the J end by 1 base, with 10 bases between. The CDR3 region is CASSLGLDRTDTQYF. CDR3 DNA sequence: TGTGCCAGCAGTTTAGGCCTCGATCGCACAGATACGCAGTATTTT.

This clonotype was seen a handful of times. The chain carries TRBV3-1 and TRBJ1-6; the match to TRBD1 covers 8 bases. CDR3 length: 15 amino acids. With 1 base clipped from V and 10 bases from J, the junction kept 6 bases outside the gene matches. CDR1 and CDR2 (germline): LGHDT, YNNKEL (reference sequence). The CDR3 region is CASSQGDRPRSPLHF. The CDR3 DNA follows: TGTGCCAGCAGCCAAGGGGACAGGCCCAGGTCACCCCTCCACTTT. Together with reference TRBV3-1 and TRBJ1-6, the CDR3 gives the full variable domain: DTAVSQTPKYLVTQMGNDKSIKCEQNLGHDTMYWYKQDSKKFLKIMFSYNNKELIINETVPNRFSPKSPDKAHLNLHINSLELGDSAVYFCASSQGDRPRSPLHFGNGTRLTVT.

This clonotype occurred many times. The genes are TRBV10-3 and TRBJ2-1; D gene uncertain. Trimming removed 0 bases from V and 4 bases from J, with 7 bases in between. The CDR3 extends over 14 amino acids. Germline loops: CDR1 ENHRY, CDR2 SYGVKD. The CDR3 protein is CAISESPGYNEQFF. CDR3 bases: TGTGCCATCAGTGAGTCTCCAGGATACAATGAGCAGTTCTTC.